Sequencing of this T cell receptor (beta chain) was carried out in a study of T cells after yellow fever vaccination. CDR3 size: 15 residues. Between the trimmed V and J ends, which lost 2 bases and 4 bases, there was a span of 11 bases. In germline, CDR1 is MNHEY, CDR2 SVGEGT. The study made its TCR cDNA through 5'RACE template switching. That step introduced a universal primer site along with UMIs. MiXCR, applied by TCRdb to the 5' RACE reads, yields one record per CDR3 protein. The repertoire consists of 50,000 or so distinct CDR3 sequences, with about 6.6% occurring once and the leading ten covering approximately 41%. This clonotype appeared many times.

The rearrangement joins TRBV6-2 or TRBV6-3 to TRBJ2-2, with D perhaps TRBD1 or TRBD2 (7 bases each). This receptor was identified in a man aged 18 to 30 who received the YFV17D yellow fever vaccine. The sample consisted of CD8+ T cells sorted from PBMCs, taken on the day of the first yellow fever vaccination. CDR3 DNA sequence: TGTGCCAGCAGTTACGTCAGGGGGGGCACCGGGGAGCTGTTTTTT. Amino acid sequence: CASSYVRGGTGELFF.